This TCR beta chain was obtained from a study of CD8 T cells in Susac syndrome. CD8+ and CD4+ blood T cells underwent TCR beta sequencing. Multiple sclerosis controls were treatment-naive patients with stable or active relapsing-remitting disease. Negative isolation was used for CD8+ and CD4+ T cells, and FACS enrichment was applied to TEMRA cells. The ends were cut back, 0 bases at V and 0 bases at J, with 9 bases in the middle. In germline, CDR1 is MNHEY, CDR2 SVGAGI. The CDR3 has 16 residues. Random hexamers served to reverse transcribe roughly 0.45 to 1 ug RNA. immunoSEQ multiplex PCR amplified TCR beta CDR3 across 54 Vbeta, 13 Jbeta. TCRdb re-called the immunoSEQ multiplex PCR reads through MiXCR, storing one row per CDR3 protein. Of 150,000 or so distinct CDR3 sequences detected, over 95% appear once; the ten largest clones hold 0.14% to 0.15%.

The chain uses TRBV6-5 and TRBJ2-1; D remains ambiguous. Sequencing was carried out using CD8+ T cells from PBMCs. The receptor was derived from a human donor with multiple sclerosis. The DNA of the CDR3 is TGTGCCAGCAGTTACTCGAACAGACTCTCCTACAATGAGCAGTTCTTC. Amino acids: CASSYSNRLSYNEQFF.